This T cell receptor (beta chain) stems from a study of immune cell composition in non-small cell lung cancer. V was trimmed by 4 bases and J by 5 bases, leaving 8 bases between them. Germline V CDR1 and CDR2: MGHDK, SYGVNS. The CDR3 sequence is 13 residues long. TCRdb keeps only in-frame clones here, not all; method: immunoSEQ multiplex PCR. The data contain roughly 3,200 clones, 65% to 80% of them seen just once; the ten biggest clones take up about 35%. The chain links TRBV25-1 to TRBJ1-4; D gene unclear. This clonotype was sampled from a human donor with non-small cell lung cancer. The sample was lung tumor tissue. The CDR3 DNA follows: TGTGCCAGCAGTGTCGCCGGGAATGAAAAACTGTTTTTT. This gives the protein CASSVAGNEKLFF.